Sequencing of this T cell receptor (beta chain) was carried out in a study of shared clonotypes between healthy human individuals. Study at large: Plates per donor: three CD4 naive, three CD4 memory, two CD8 naive, one CD8 memory.

Both subsets, CD45RA+ naive and CD45RA-negative memory, were split from the CD4+ cells. Genomic DNA per cell subset filled all wells of several immunoSEQ plates. Sorted-subset replicate PCR reactions were performed with around 200 ng DNA, corresponding to 25,000 to 35,000 T cell genomes. Only in-frame clones appear in the TCRdb table, and some are missing; sequencing was by immunoSEQ multiplex PCR. The table shows more than 2 million clones, with 95% occurring only once. This sequence originates from a man aged 18 to 30 in good health. The sequenced sample consisted of naive CD4+ T cells sorted from blood. Subset specified: CD45RA+ positively selected.

Here the CDR3 DNA reads TGTGCCAGCAGCTTAACTAGCGGGGGGAATACGCAGTATTTT. As protein: CASSLTSGGNTQYF. The gene calls are TRBV7-2 and TRBJ2-3, with TRBD2 matching 12 bases. The germline gives CDR1 SGHTA, CDR2 FQGNSA. The CDR3 is 14 amino acids. After removal of 2 bases from V and 7 bases from J, the junction contained 1 base not matched to a gene.